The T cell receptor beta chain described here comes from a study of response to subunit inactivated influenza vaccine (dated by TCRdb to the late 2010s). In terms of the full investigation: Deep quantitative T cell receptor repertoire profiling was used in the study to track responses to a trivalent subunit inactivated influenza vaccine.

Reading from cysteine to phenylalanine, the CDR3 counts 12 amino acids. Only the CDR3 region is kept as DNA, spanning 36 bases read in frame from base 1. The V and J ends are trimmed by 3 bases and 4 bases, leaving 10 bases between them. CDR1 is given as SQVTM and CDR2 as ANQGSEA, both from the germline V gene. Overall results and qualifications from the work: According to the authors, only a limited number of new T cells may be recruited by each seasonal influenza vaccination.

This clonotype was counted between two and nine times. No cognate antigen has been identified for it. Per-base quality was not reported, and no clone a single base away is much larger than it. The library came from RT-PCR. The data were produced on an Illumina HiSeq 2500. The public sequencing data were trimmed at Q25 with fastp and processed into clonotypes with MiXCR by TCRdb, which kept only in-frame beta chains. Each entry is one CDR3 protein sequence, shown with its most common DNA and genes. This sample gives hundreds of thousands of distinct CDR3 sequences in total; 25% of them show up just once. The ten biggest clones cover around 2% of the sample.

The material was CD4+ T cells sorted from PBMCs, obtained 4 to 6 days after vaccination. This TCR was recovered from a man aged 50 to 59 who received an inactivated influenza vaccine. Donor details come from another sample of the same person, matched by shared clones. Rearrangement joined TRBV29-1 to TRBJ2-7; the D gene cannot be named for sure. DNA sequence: TGCAGCGTTGAGGCGGCGGAATACGAGCAGTACTTC. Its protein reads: CSVEAAEYEQYF.